This TCR beta chain was documented in a study of T cells in Graves' hyperthyroidism and ophthalmopathy. Overall study findings and caveats: Through a model of 13 V-J features, ophthalmopathy was separated from stable hyperthyroidism. Ophthalmopathy prediction by the model preceded onset by a median approximately six months.

Graves' hyperthyroidism qualified as stable when ophthalmopathy did not progress within 18 months. Hyperthyroidism, newly diagnosed and lasting under 2 months, affected patients aged 18 to 65. V lost 5 bases to trimming and J lost 1 base; unmatched junction nucleotides: 7. Germline V gene data show CDR1 as SGHRS and CDR2 as YFSETQ. This CDR3 is built from 15 residues. Amplification of TCR beta CDR3 regions was performed using RNA transcripts as template. The TCR CDR3 was amplified in a first-round RT-PCR using the HTBI primer set. TCRdb reprocessed the multiplex PCR reads with MiXCR, giving one entry per CDR3 protein. The table lists a few hundred thousand distinct CDR3 sequences, 13% to 15% of them singletons. This clonotype has a count of ten or more. Its antigen remains unknown.

This chain connects TRBV5-1 to TRBJ2-7; 9 bases are a match to TRBD1. Source material: blood. This TCR was sampled from a woman in her forties with Graves' hyperthyroidism. CDR3 region: CASRVETGGSYEQYF. For the CDR3, the DNA is TGCGCCAGCAGGGTGGAGACAGGGGGGTCCTACGAGCAGTACTTC.